The sequence of this TCR beta chain was determined in a study of Tregs in tolerant kidney transplant recipients. Study as a whole: A 3-day belatacept mixed lymphocyte reaction, sometimes plus 5-day graft donor restimulation, preceded CD4+CD25+CD127- sorting. Sorting used antibodies to exclude donor cells. Overall study results and limits: This study did not directly address biological reproducibility. Findings come from small patient numbers and require larger validation.

Profiling relied on immunoSEQ multiplex PCR, and the TCRdb table lists in-frame clones only, not all of them. The sample has more than 25,000 clones, approximately 83% seen once; the top ten hold 2% to 2.5%. Notes on this clone: Its antigen is still unknown.

V was shortened by 2 bases and J by 3 bases, with 11 bases between the two germline ends. CDR1 and CDR2 from the germline V gene are KGHSH and LQKENI. The CDR3 is 14 residues long. The TCR comes from a human donor in good health. The sample taken for sequencing was Tregs from blood cultured with allogeneic cells. This sequence joins TRBV18 and TRBJ2-7, with D maybe TRBD1 (5 bases). The CDR3 DNA reads as TGTGCCAGCTCACCAAGTCAGGGCCACTACGAGCAGTACTTC. Amino acid sequence: CASSPSQGHYEQYF.